The next 13 T cell receptor beta chains were all read from a single sample in a study of blood T cell repertoires in COVID-19. Clones were sequenced by immunoSEQ multiplex PCR, and TCRdb holds only the in-frame ones, with some missing. The table lists about 190,000 clones, roughly 84% of them singletons. The specimen sequenced was peripheral blood. These receptor sequences come from a human donor in a cohort sampled during active COVID-19.

In its sample, this clone was seen once. The chain is built from TRBV28 and TRBJ1-1, with 11 bases lining up with TRBD1. Germline CDR1 is MDHEN and CDR2 is SYDVKM. The J segment lost 5 bases and the V segment lost 5 bases, leaving 7 bases of the junction unmatched. The length of the CDR3 is 15 residues. CDR3 sequence: CASSPWTGGWTEAFF. The CDR3 coding sequence is TGTGCCAGCAGTCCCTGGACAGGGGGCTGGACTGAAGCTTTCTTT.

The chain couples TRBV11-2 to TRBJ1-1; D is unclear. This CDR3 has 15 residues. V was shortened by 2 bases and J by 2 bases, with 12 bases between the two germline ends. Per the germline V gene, CDR1 is SGHAT and CDR2 is FQNNGV. CDR3 sequence (DNA): TGTGCCAGCAGCTTAATCCGCAGCGGTAACACTGAAGCTTTCTTT. This codes for CASSLIRSGNTEAFF.

The chain couples TRBV6-5 to TRBJ1-3; 7 bases map to TRBD1. This CDR3 has 14 amino acids. J lost 7 bases, V lost 7 bases, and 10 bases had no gene match. The V gene's germline CDR1 is MNHEY and CDR2 SVGAGI. DNA of the CDR3: TGTGCCAGCACCCCCGAGGGCAGGGGGAACACCATATATTTT. As protein: CASTPEGRGNTIYF.

The chain uses TRBV3-1 (or the pseudogene TRBV3-2) and TRBJ2-1; 7 nucleotides line up with TRBD2. Germline CDR1 LGHDT, CDR2 YNNKEL (reference sequence). The CDR3 is made up of 15 amino acids. Losses at the gene ends were 4 bases for V and 1 base for J; bases not matched to a gene: 4. In DNA form, the CDR3 reads TGTGCCAGCAGCCCAAGCGGGGTTTCCTACAATGAGCAGTTCTTC. Translating it yields CASSPSGVSYNEQFF.

The rearrangement links TRBV10-3 to TRBJ2-5, with a tentative D call TRBD1 (6 bases). Germline assignment: CDR1 ENHRY and CDR2 SYGVKD. Trimming took 5 bases from V and 0 from J, leaving 10 bases between them. CDR3 length: 14 residues. CDR3 nucleotides: TGTGCCATCAGTTATCAGGGGAACCAAGAGACCCAGTACTTC. As protein: CAISYQGNQETQYF.

This chain links TRBV6-7 with TRBJ1-1; TRBD1 is a possible D gene (6 bases). TRBV6-7 is noted as an ORF with a role that remains uncertain. Trimming shortened V by 2 bases and J by 6 bases, and 19 bases separated the two germline ends. This CDR3 contains 16 residues. CDR3: CASSYPRRQADAEAFF. Here the CDR3 DNA reads TGTGCCAGCAGTTACCCCAGACGACAGGCGGACGCTGAAGCTTTCTTT.

The chain carries TRBV5-1 and TRBJ1-1; D might be TRBD1 (6 bases). CDR1 and CDR2 from the germline V gene are SGHRS and YFSETQ. V was pared by 6 bases and J by 0 bases, with 12 bases between. CDR3 size: 14 residues. The CDR3 DNA follows: TGCGCCAGCAAAGAACAGGGAGTGAACACTGAAGCTTTCTTT. Translating it yields CASKEQGVNTEAFF. Supplemented by reference TRBV5-1 and TRBJ1-1, the full variable domain reads KAGVTQTPRYLIKTRGQQVTLSCSPISGHRSVSWYQQTPGQGLQFLFEYFSETQRNKGNFPGRFSGRQFSNSRSEMNVSTLELGDSALYLCASKEQGVNTEAFFGQGTRLTVV.

The chain employs TRBV28 and TRBJ2-5; D possibly corresponds to TRBD1 (6 bases). This CDR3 contains 14 residues. V lost 5 bases and J 2 bases, leaving 12 bases between the germline ends. In germline, CDR1 is MDHEN, CDR2 SYDVKM. DNA for the CDR3: TGTGCCAGCAGTATTCTGGACAGACAAGAGACCCAGTACTTC. It translates to CASSILDRQETQYF. The full variable domain, in which reference TRBV28 and TRBJ2-5 provide the parts outside the CDR3, is DVKVTQSSRYLVKRTGEKVFLECVQDMDHENMFWYRQDPGLGLRLIYFSYDVKMKEKGDIPEGYSVSREKKERFSLILESASTNQTSMYLCASSILDRQETQYFGPGTRLLVL.

The CDR3 DNA follows: TGCGCCAGCAGCATAACGGACTCTGGGGACTCCTACGAGCAGTACTTC. Translated: CASSITDSGDSYEQYF. The J gene is TRBJ2-7, the V gene TRBV4-1; a possible D gene is TRBD2 (5 bases). The CDR3 has 16 amino acids. The V gene lost 5 bases and the J gene lost 0 bases, with 17 bases spanning the gap. Germline CDR1 reads MGHRA; CDR2 reads YSYEKL.

This rearrangement joins TRBV29-1 to TRBJ2-7, with a tentative D call TRBD2 (5 bases). Germline V gives CDR1 SQVTM, CDR2 ANQGSEA. V was trimmed by 2 bases and J by 6 bases, leaving 11 bases between them. The CDR3 spans 12 residues. CDR3 residues: CSVELPGGEQYV. The CDR3 DNA sequence: TGCAGCGTTGAACTCCCCGGAGGCGAGCAGTACGTC.

This chain uses TRBV20-1 with TRBJ2-1; D gene ambiguous. V gave up 3 bases and J gave up 0 bases, with 12 bases separating them. Germline CDR1 DFQATT, CDR2 SNEGSKA (reference sequence). CDR3 length: 15 residues. The CDR3 region has the DNA TGCAGTGCTAGTAAACGGTCCCTCTCCTACAATGAGCAGTTCTTC. Translated: CSASKRSLSYNEQFF.

The count of this clone is one. The V and J genes are TRBV25-1 and TRBJ2-5; D is undetermined. The CDR3 spans 13 residues. In germline, CDR1 is MGHDK, CDR2 SYGVNS. The V and J ends lost 6 bases and 4 bases respectively, with 12 bases between them. CDR3 residues: CASSEPAVETQYF. In DNA form, the CDR3 reads TGTGCCAGCAGCGAGCCGGCGGTAGAGACCCAGTACTTC.

The CDR3 is CASSEVAGGGETQYF. The CDR3 nucleotides are TGTGCCAGCAGTGAAGTAGCGGGAGGCGGAGAGACCCAGTACTTC. V usage is TRBV6-1 and J usage is TRBJ2-5; 10 bases line up with TRBD2. Trimming took 1 base from V and 4 from J; bases not matched to a gene: 3. The CDR3 is 15 residues long. Germline CDR1 and CDR2: MNHNS and SASEGT.